A selection of T cell receptor beta chains follows, all from one sample in a study of vaccination and CD4 T cells after COVID-19. These receptors have no known antigen. TCRdb recomputed calls from the PCR reads with MiXCR, one row per CDR3 protein. The sample lists 23,000 or so distinct CDR3 sequences; approximately 42% were seen once. The specimen comprised CD4+ T cells from blood, cultured in vitro, sampled about 7 months after SARS-CoV-2 vaccination. Source of these receptors: a human donor who had recovered from COVID-19. CDR3s include the opening cysteine and the closing phenylalanine or tryptophan. Fields, in order: J gene, clone size, V gene, D gene, CDR3 DNA, CDR3 protein. The D gene is left open where the match is weak. Clone size is given for some rows only: seen once, a few or many times, or a class if the clone is expanded.

TRBJ2-5 | NA | TRBV7-3 | TRBD2 | TGTGCCAGCACCTCAAGCGGGGCTCGGGAGACCCAGTACTTC | CASTSSGARETQYF
TRBJ2-2 | NA | TRBV20-1 | NA | TGCAGTGCTAGCCCAGGGGAAACGAACACCGGGGAGCTGTTTTTT | CSASPGETNTGELFF
TRBJ2-2 | NA | TRBV20-1 | TRBD2 | TGCAGTGCTAGAGTCGGGTCGACTAGCGGGAGGATCGGGGAGCTGTTTTTT | CSARVGSTSGRIGELFF
TRBJ2-1 | NA | TRBV6-1 | NA | TGTGCCAGCAGGGAACTAGATCCCTACAATGAGCAGTTCTTC | CASRELDPYNEQFF
TRBJ1-2 | NA | TRBV7-8 | NA | TGTGCCAGCAGCTTAGTGTCACTGAAAACCAATGGCTACACCTTC | CASSLVSLKTNGYTF
TRBJ2-1 | NA | TRBV7-3 | NA | TGTGCCAGCAGCTTAAGAGGCGGGACGAACAATGAGCAGTTCTTC | CASSLRGGTNNEQFF
TRBJ2-5 | NA | TRBV27 | NA | TGTGCCAGCAGTTTTTGGGACCGACAAGAGACCCAGTACTTC | CASSFWDRQETQYF
TRBJ2-1 | NA | TRBV6-2/TRBV6-3 | NA | TGTGCCAGCAGTTATCAACGGGAGTCTAATGAGCAGTTCTTC | CASSYQRESNEQFF
TRBJ2-5 | few | TRBV7-2 | NA | TGTGCCAGCAGATTGACGTCAGAGACCCAGTACTTC | CASRLTSETQYF
TRBJ2-7 | few | TRBV20-1 | TRBD2 | TGCAGTGCCCAGGGACTAGCGGGAACCTACGAGCAGTACTTC | CSAQGLAGTYEQYF
TRBJ2-4 | NA | TRBV29-1 | TRBD1 | TGCAGCGTTGAAGAAGACGTAGGAACAGGGGTAACCAAAAACATTCAGTACTTC | CSVEEDVGTGVTKNIQYF
TRBJ1-6 | few | TRBV6-2/TRBV6-3 | NA | TGTGCCAGCAAGAAGACAGGTCCGAGTTCACCCCTCCACTTT | CASKKTGPSSPLHF
TRBJ2-7 | NA | TRBV6-5 | TRBD1 | TGTGCCAGCAGTTACCGCAAAGGGACAGGGGGTCCCGAGCAGTACTTC | CASSYRKGTGGPEQYF
TRBJ2-1 | NA | TRBV5-4 | TRBD2 | TGTGCCAGCAGCTCGCCGGGACTAGGAAATGAGCAGTTCTTC | CASSSPGLGNEQFF
TRBJ1-2 | NA | TRBV24-1 | TRBD1 | TGTGCCACCAGTGACTCCGGGACAGCGGACGGCTACACCTTC | CATSDSGTADGYTF
TRBJ2-7 | NA | TRBV4-1 | NA | TGCGCCAGCAGCTTACTACCGGGACGGTTCTCCTACGAGCAGTACTTC | CASSLLPGRFSYEQYF
TRBJ1-1 | NA | TRBV5-4 | TRBD1 | TGTGCCAGCAGCCCTAGGGGGCCGAGGACTGAAGCTTTCTTT | CASSPRGPRTEAFF
TRBJ2-1 | medium-sized | TRBV10-3 | TRBD2 | TGTGCCATCAGTGTCCCGCCCGGGACTAGCGGGAGTTCCTACAATGAGCAGTTCTTC | CAISVPPGTSGSSYNEQFF
TRBJ1-2 | NA | TRBV4-1 | NA | TGCGCCAGCAGCCAAGATTCAACAGTCACCTATGGCTACACCTTC | CASSQDSTVTYGYTF
TRBJ1-6 | few | TRBV6-4 | NA | TGTGCCAGCAGTTTGACAGGACGAAATTCACCCCTCCACTTT | CASSLTGRNSPLHF
TRBJ1-6 | NA | TRBV19 | TRBD1 | TGTGCCAGTAGTATCGGTTGGGGACAGGGGAATTCACCCCTCCACTTT | CASSIGWGQGNSPLHF
TRBJ1-2 | NA | TRBV18 | NA | TGTGCCAGCTCGCCAGGCCGCGATGGCTACACCTTC | CASSPGRDGYTF
TRBJ2-5 | NA | TRBV6-1 | NA | TGTGCCAGCAGTGAGACCAGTCGGGCCCAGTACTTC | CASSETSRAQYF
TRBJ2-5 | NA | TRBV7-2 | NA | TGTGCCAGCAGCTCGGACAGTTACCAAGAGACCCAGTACTTC | CASSSDSYQETQYF
TRBJ2-7 | medium-sized | TRBV20-1 | NA | TGCAGTGCTAGTGGTCAGTCATACGAGCAGTACTTC | CSASGQSYEQYF
TRBJ2-5 | once | TRBV10-2 | NA | TGCGCCAGCTCGACCGGACCCCGCCAAGAGACCCAGTACTTC | CASSTGPRQETQYF
TRBJ2-5 | NA | TRBV20-1 | NA | TGCAGTGCTAGAGGGGGAGCCCCAGGGGCCCAGTACTTC | CSARGGAPGAQYF
TRBJ1-6 | NA | TRBV20-1 | NA | TGCAGTGCCGTGGGGGGTGGCGATAATTCACCCCTCCACTTT | CSAVGGGDNSPLHF
TRBJ2-1 | NA | TRBV11-2 | NA | TGTGCCAGCAGCCCTATGGCCATTCTACCCAATGAGCAGTTCTTC | CASSPMAILPNEQFF
TRBJ1-1 | NA | TRBV20-1 | NA | TGCAGTGCTAGAGGGGCCGAGAAGGCTTTCTTT | CSARGAEKAFF
TRBJ2-5 | few | TRBV24-1 | TRBD1 | TGTGCCACCAGTGACCCAACCACAGGGGGGAGAGAGACCCAGTACTTC | CATSDPTTGGRETQYF
TRBJ2-7 | NA | TRBV21-1 | NA | TGTGCCAGCAGCAAATTTTCCCAGGCTTCCTACGAGCAGTACTTC | CASSKFSQASYEQYF
TRBJ2-3 | NA | TRBV20-1 | TRBD2 | TGCAGTGCTAGAGTTGTACTAGCGGGAACAGATACGCAGTATTTT | CSARVVLAGTDTQYF
TRBJ2-1 | NA | TRBV7-9 | NA | TGTGCCAGCAGCTTCCACAGCCTGCAGGTGCAGTTCTTC | CASSFHSLQVQFF
TRBJ1-2 | NA | TRBV6-1 | NA | TGTGCCAGCAGACCGACAGTTGACTATGGCTACACCTTC | CASRPTVDYGYTF